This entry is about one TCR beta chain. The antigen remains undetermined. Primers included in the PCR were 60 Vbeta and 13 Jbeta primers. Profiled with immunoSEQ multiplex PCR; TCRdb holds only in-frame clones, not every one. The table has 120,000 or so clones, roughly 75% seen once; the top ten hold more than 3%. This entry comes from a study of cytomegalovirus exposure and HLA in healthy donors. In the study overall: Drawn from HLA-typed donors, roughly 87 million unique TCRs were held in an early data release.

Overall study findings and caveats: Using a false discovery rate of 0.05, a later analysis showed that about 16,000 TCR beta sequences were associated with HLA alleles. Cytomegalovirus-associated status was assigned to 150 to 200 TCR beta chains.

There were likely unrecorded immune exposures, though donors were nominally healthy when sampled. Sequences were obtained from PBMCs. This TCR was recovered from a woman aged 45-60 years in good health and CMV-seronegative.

The CDR3 loop reads CASSLGGQPSYQPQHF. As DNA, the CDR3 is TGTGCCAGCAGCTTGGGGGGACAGCCATCTTATCAGCCCCAGCATTTT. The chain uses TRBV5-8 and TRBJ1-5, with TRBD1 matching 7 bases. Germline CDR1 and CDR2: SGHTS and YDEGEE. The CDR3 loop spans 16 amino acids. V was pared by 0 bases and J by 5 bases, with 8 bases of the junction left unmatched.